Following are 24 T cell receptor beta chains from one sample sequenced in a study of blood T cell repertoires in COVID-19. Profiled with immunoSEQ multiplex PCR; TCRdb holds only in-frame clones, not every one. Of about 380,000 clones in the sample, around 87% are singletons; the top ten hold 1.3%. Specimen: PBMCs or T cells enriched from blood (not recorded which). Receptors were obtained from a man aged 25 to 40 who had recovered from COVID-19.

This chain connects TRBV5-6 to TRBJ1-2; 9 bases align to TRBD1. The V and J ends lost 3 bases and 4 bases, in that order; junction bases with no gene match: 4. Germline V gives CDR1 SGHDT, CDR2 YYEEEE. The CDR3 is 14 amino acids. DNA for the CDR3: TGTGCCAGCAGCTCAGGGACAGGGACCTATGGCTACACCTTC. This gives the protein CASSSGTGTYGYTF.

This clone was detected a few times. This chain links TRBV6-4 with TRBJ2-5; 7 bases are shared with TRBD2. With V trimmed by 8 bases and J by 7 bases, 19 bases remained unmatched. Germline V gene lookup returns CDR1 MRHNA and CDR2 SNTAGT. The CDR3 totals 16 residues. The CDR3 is CASFADRDYNSGTQYF. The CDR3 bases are TGTGCCAGCTTTGCCGACCGGGACTATAATAGCGGGACCCAGTACTTC.

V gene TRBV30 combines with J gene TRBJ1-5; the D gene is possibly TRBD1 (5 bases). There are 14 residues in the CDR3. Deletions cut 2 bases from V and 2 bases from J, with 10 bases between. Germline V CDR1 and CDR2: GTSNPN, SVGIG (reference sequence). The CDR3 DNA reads TGTGCCTGGAGTAGGGGTTCGGGCAATCAGCCCCAGCATTTT. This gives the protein CAWSRGSGNQPQHF.

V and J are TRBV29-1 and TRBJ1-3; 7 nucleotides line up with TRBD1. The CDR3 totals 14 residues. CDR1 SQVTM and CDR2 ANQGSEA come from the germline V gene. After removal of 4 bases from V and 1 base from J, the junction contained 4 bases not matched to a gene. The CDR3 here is CSVATGDSGNTIYF. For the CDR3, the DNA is TGCAGCGTTGCTACAGGGGATTCTGGAAACACCATATATTTT.

The CDR3 DNA follows: TGTGCCAGCAGCTTGCTAAGGGGTTTAAACACTGAAGCTTTCTTT. This codes for CASSLLRGLNTEAFF. The rearrangement joins TRBV27 to TRBJ1-1; possibly TRBD1 for D (5 bases). CDR1 is MNHEY and CDR2 is SMNVEV in the germline V gene (reference sequence). This CDR3 is built from 15 residues. The V end lost 6 bases, the J end lost 2 bases, and 16 bases lay between the germline ends.

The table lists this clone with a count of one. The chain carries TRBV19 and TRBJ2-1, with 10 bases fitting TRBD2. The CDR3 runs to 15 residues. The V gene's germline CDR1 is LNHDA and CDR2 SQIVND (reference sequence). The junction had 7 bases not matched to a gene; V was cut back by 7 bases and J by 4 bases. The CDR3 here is CASTASSGGYNEQFF. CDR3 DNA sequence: TGTGCCAGTACCGCATCTAGCGGGGGATACAATGAGCAGTTCTTC.

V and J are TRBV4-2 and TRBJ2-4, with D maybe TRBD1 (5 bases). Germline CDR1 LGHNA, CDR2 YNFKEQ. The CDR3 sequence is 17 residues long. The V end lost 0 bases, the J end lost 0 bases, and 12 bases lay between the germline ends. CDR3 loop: CASSQDGAGPAKNIQYF. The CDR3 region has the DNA TGTGCCAGCAGCCAAGATGGGGCAGGGCCAGCCAAAAACATTCAGTACTTC.

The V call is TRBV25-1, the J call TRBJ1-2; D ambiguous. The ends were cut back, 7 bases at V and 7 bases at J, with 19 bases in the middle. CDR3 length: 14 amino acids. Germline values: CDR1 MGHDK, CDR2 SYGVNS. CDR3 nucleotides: TGTGCCAGCACCTCCGGTCAGGCCTTAGGTGGCTACACCTTC. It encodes CASTSGQALGGYTF.

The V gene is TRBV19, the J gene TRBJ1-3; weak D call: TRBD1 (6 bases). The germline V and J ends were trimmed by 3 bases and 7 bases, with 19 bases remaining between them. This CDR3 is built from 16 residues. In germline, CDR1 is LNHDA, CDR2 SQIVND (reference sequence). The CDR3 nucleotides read TGTGCCAGTAGTATGGAACCGGACAGCTTTGGGAACACCATATATTTT. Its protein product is CASSMEPDSFGNTIYF.

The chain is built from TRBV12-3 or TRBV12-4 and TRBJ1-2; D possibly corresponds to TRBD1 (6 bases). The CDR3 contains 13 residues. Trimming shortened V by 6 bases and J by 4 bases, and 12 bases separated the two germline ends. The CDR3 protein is CASSDEQGYGYTF. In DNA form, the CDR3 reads TGTGCCAGCAGCGATGAACAGGGCTATGGCTACACCTTC.

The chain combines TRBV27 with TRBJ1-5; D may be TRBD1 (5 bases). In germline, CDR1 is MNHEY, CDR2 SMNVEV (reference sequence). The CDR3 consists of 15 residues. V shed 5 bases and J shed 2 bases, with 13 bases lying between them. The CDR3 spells CASSGRGSGNQPQHF. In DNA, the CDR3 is TGTGCCAGCAGTGGGAGGGGATCAGGCAATCAGCCCCAGCATTTT.

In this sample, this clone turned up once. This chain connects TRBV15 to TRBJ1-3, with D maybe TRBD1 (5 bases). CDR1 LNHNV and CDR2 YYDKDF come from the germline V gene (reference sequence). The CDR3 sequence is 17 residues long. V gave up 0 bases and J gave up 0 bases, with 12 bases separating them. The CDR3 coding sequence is TGTGCCACCAGCAGAGATAAAGGGGTAATCTCTGGAAACACCATATATTTT. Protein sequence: CATSRDKGVISGNTIYF. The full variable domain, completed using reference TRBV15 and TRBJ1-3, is DAMVIQNPRYQVTQFGKPVTLSCSQTLNHNVMYWYQQKSSQAPKLLFHYYDKDFNNEADTPDNFQSRRPNTSFCFLDIRSPGLGDTAMYLCATSRDKGVISGNTIYFGEGSWLTVV.

CDR3: CASSPRGDNYNEQFF. As DNA, the CDR3 is TGTGCCAGCTCACCGAGAGGGGACAACTACAATGAGCAGTTCTTC. J is TRBJ2-1 and V is TRBV18, with D maybe TRBD1 (6 bases). The germline gives CDR1 KGHSH, CDR2 LQKENI. V lost 3 bases and J lost 3, with 12 bases in between. CDR3 length: 15 amino acids. Combining the CDR3 with reference TRBV18 and TRBJ2-1 gives the whole variable domain NAGVMQNPRHLVRRRGQEARLRCSPMKGHSHVYWYRQLPEEGLKFMVYLQKENIIDESGMPKERFSAEFPKEGPSILRIQQVVRGDSAAYFCASSPRGDNYNEQFFGPGTRLTVL.

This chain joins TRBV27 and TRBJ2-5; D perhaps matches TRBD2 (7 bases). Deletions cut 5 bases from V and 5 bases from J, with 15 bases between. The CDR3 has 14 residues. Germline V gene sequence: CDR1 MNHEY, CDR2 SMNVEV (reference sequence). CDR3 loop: CASSPWGGDETQYF. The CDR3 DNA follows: TGTGCCAGCAGTCCCTGGGGGGGCGACGAGACCCAGTACTTC.

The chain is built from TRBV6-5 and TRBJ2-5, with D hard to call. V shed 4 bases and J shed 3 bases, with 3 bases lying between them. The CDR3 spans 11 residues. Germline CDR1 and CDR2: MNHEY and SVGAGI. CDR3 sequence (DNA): TGTGCCAGCAGTTCTGAAGAGACCCAGTACTTC. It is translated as CASSSEETQYF.

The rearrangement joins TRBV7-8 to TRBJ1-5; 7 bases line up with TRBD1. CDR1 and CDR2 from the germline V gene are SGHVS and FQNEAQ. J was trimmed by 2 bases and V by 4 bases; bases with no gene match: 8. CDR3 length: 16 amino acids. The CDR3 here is CASSSFPGTGNQPQHF. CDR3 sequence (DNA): TGTGCCAGCAGCTCTTTCCCCGGGACAGGCAATCAGCCCCAGCATTTT.

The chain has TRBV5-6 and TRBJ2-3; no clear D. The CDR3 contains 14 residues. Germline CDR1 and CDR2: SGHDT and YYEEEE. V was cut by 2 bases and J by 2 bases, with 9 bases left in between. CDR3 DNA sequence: TGTGCCAGCAGCTTTCCAGGTATCACAGATACGCAGTATTTT. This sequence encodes CASSFPGITDTQYF. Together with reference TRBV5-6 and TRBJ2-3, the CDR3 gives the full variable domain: DAGVTQSPTHLIKTRGQQVTLRCSPKSGHDTVSWYQQALGQGPQFIFQYYEEEERQRGNFPDRFSGHQFPNYSSELNVNALLLGDSALYLCASSFPGITDTQYFGPGTRLTVL.

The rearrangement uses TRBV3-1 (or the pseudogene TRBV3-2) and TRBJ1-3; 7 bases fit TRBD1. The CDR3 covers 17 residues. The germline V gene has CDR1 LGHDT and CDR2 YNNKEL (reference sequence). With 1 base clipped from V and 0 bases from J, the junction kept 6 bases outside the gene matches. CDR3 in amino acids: CASSQARTGLSGNTIYF. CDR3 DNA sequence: TGTGCCAGCAGCCAAGCCCGGACAGGTCTCTCTGGAAACACCATATATTTT.

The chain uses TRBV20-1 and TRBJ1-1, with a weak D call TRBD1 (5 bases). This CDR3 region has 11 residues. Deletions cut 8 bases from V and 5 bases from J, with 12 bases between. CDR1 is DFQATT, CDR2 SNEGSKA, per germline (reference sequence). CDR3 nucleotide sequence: TGCAGTATCCCAAGACAGACTGAAGCTTTCTTT. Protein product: CSIPRQTEAFF.

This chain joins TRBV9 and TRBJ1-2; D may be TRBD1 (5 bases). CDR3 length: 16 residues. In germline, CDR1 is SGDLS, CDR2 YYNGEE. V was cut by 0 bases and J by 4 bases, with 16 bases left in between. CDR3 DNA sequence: TGTGCCAGCAGCGTAGGCCGCCCTAGACAGTTCTATGGCTACACCTTC. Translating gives CASSVGRPRQFYGYTF.

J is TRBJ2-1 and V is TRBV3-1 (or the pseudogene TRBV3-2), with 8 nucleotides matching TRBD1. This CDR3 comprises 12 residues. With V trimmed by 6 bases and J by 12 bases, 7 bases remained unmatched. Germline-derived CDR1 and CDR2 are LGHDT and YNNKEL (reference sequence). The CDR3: CASRPRGTGQFF. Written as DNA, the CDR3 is TGTGCCAGCAGGCCCAGGGGGACAGGGCAGTTCTTC.

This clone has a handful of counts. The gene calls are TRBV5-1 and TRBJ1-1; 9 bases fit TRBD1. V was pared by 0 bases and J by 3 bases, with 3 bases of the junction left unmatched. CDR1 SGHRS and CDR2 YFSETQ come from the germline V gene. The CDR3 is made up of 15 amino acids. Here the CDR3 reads CASSLDGTGYTEAFF. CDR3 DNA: TGCGCCAGCAGCTTGGACGGGACAGGGTACACTGAAGCTTTCTTT.

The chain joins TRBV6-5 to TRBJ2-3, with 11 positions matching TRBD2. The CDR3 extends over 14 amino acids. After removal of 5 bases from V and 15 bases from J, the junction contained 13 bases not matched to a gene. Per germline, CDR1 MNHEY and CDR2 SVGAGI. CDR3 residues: CASSPRLAGGGAYF. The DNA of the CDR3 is TGTGCCAGCAGTCCCAGGCTAGCGGGGGGCGGGGCTTATTTT.

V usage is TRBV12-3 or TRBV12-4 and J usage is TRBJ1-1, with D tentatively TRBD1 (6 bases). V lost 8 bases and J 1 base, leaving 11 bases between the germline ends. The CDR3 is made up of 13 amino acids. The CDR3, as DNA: TGTGCCAGCCAGGGGCTAGGGAACACTGAAGCTTTCTTT. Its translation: CASQGLGNTEAFF.